The 24 T cell receptor beta chains below come from one sample, sequenced in a study of T-cell reconstitution after alpha-beta-depleted transplantation in children. A library of TCRbeta sequences, prepared with unique molecular identifiers, was generated. TCRdb analysed the PCR reads with MiXCR anew, one entry per CDR3 protein. The sample includes 200,000 to 250,000 distinct CDR3 sequences, around 8.4% of them seen just once. The material was PBMCs, mostly from graft donor cells, obtained 360 days after TCRalphabeta/CD19-depleted stem cell transplant. These receptors all come from a male patient aged 2 to 9 who had a stem cell transplant for acute myeloid leukemia, so the T cells may come from the graft donor.

This clonotype was seen repeatedly, ten times or more. This sequence joins TRBV29-1 and TRBJ2-5, with 7 bases lining up with TRBD1. Unmatched junction bases numbered 5, after V lost 7 bases and J lost 3 bases. This CDR3 is 12 amino acids long. Germline-derived CDR1 and CDR2 are SQVTM and ANQGSEA. CDR3 sequence (DNA): TGCAGCGCCGGGGACAGCAAAGAGACCCAGTACTTC. This gives the protein CSAGDSKETQYF.

The V gene is TRBV7-3, the J gene TRBJ1-1, with 9 bases matching TRBD1. The V gene end was trimmed by 4 bases and the J gene end by 4 bases; junction bases not matched to a gene: 10. Germline V gene lookup returns CDR1 SGHTA and CDR2 FQGTGA. This CDR3 has 16 residues. In DNA, the CDR3 is TGTGCCAGCAGCTCAACCGCACAGGGGGCTGGCACTGAAGCTTTCTTT. Translated, it gives CASSSTAQGAGTEAFF.

At least ten counts were recorded for this clonotype. This chain connects TRBV29-1 to TRBJ2-5, with 8 bases lining up with TRBD1. The CDR3 runs to 14 residues. With V trimmed by 5 bases and J by 5 bases, 10 bases remained unmatched. Germline V CDR1 and CDR2: SQVTM, ANQGSEA. The CDR3 sequence: CSVLKTGAGETQYF. In DNA, the CDR3 is TGCAGCGTTCTGAAGACAGGGGCGGGGGAGACCCAGTACTTC.

The CDR3 reads CASSLQWGGHGQFF. CDR3 in DNA: TGTGCCAGCAGCCTCCAATGGGGGGGGCATGGGCAGTTCTTC. The J gene is TRBJ2-1, the V gene TRBV4-2; a possible D gene is TRBD2 (7 bases). CDR3 length equals 14 residues. V was pared by 4 bases and J by 12 bases, with 19 bases between. Looked up from germline, CDR1 is LGHNA and CDR2 is YNFKEQ.

This clonotype showed up many times. The chain employs TRBV12-3 or TRBV12-4 and TRBJ2-7; D not certain. V was trimmed by 1 base and J by 7 bases, leaving 14 bases between them. The CDR3 extends over 14 amino acids. DNA for the CDR3: TGTGCCAGCAGTTTAGACACCCTGGGTTTAGAGCAGTACTTC. Protein sequence: CASSLDTLGLEQYF.

In its sample, this clonotype was seen many times. The chain links TRBV5-6 to TRBJ2-7; D is unresolved. The length of the CDR3 is 14 residues. Germline assignment: CDR1 SGHDT and CDR2 YYEEEE. V lost 2 bases and J lost 2, with 11 bases in between. CDR3 nucleotide sequence: TGTGCCAGCAGCTTACCGGCAGAGGCCTACGAGCAGTACTTC. Protein product: CASSLPAEAYEQYF.

V is TRBV12-3 or TRBV12-4 and J is TRBJ1-5; 7 bases line up with TRBD1. The CDR3 extends over 15 amino acids. Trimming removed 5 bases from V and 3 bases from J; junction bases left unmatched: 7. The CDR3 nucleotides are TGTGCCAGCAGTCCGGGACAGTCCTTCAATCAGCCCCAGCATTTT. This codes for CASSPGQSFNQPQHF.

J is TRBJ2-1 and V is TRBV5-1, with D uncertain. This CDR3 is built from 16 residues. Trimming removed 0 bases at V and 4 bases at J, with 14 bases between. Germline V gene sequence: CDR1 SGHRS, CDR2 YFSETQ. CDR3 DNA sequence: TGCGCCAGCAGCTTGGCGGAAAGCAACCTGTACAATGAGCAGTTCTTC. Its translation is CASSLAESNLYNEQFF.

The V and J genes are TRBV27 and TRBJ2-7; 9 bases are a match to TRBD1. Germline V gives CDR1 MNHEY, CDR2 SMNVEV (reference sequence). The CDR3 contains 13 residues. With 6 bases clipped from V and 6 bases from J, the junction kept 6 bases outside the gene matches. The chain's CDR3 is CASSRGQGFEQYV. The CDR3 DNA sequence: TGTGCCAGCAGCCGTGGACAGGGGTTCGAGCAGTACGTC.

This clonotype has ten or more counts. The chain links TRBV29-1 to TRBJ2-1; TRBD2 matches at 7 bases. This CDR3 is built from 14 residues. Trimming cost V 6 bases and J 4 bases; bases outside gene matches: 9. Germline V gene lookup returns CDR1 SQVTM and CDR2 ANQGSEA. The CDR3 DNA sequence: TGCAGCGTCGTCGGGAGGCCAACTTACAATGAGCAGTTCTTC. It specifies CSVVGRPTYNEQFF.

The V gene is TRBV4-3, the J gene TRBJ2-7; D is unresolved. Germline CDR1 LGHNA, CDR2 YSLEER. The CDR3 contains 15 residues. Trimming cost V 0 bases and J 4 bases, with 13 bases left between them. The CDR3 loop reads CASSQDATSPYEQYF. Written as DNA, the CDR3 is TGCGCCAGCAGCCAAGATGCTACCTCCCCTTACGAGCAGTACTTC.

The chain employs TRBV20-1 and TRBJ2-7; D is tentatively TRBD1 or TRBD2 (5 bases each). This CDR3 region has 15 residues. V lost 6 bases and J lost 3, with 21 bases in between. The germline V gene encodes CDR1 DFQATT and CDR2 SNEGSKA (reference sequence). CDR3 sequence (DNA): TGCAGTGCCTCAACTTTCACAAGAGGGGTCTACGAGCAGTACGTC. This gives the protein CSASTFTRGVYEQYV.

This clonotype was seen ten or more times. The chain employs TRBV7-2 and TRBJ1-5; D unclear. The germline V gene encodes CDR1 SGHTA and CDR2 FQGNSA. Deletions cut 2 bases from V and 0 bases from J, with 5 bases between. The CDR3 spans 14 residues. The CDR3 is CASSLLDSNQPQHF. CDR3 DNA sequence: TGTGCCAGCAGCTTACTAGATAGCAATCAGCCCCAGCATTTT.

The chain employs TRBV6-5 and TRBJ2-3; D not certain. CDR1 MNHEY and CDR2 SVGAGI come from the germline V gene. Trimming cost V 0 bases and J 0 bases, with 7 bases left between them. The CDR3 loop spans 15 amino acids. The CDR3 loop is CASSYSLVSTDTQYF. The CDR3 nucleotides read TGTGCCAGCAGTTACTCGTTAGTGAGCACAGATACGCAGTATTTT.

This clonotype was seen many times. V is TRBV7-6 and J is TRBJ1-2; D remains unclear. CDR1 is SGHVS, CDR2 FNYEAQ, per germline. Trimming stripped 4 bases from V and 5 bases from J, with 11 bases between. This CDR3 comprises 13 residues. The CDR3: CASSSQGMYGYTF. In nucleotides, the CDR3 is TGTGCCAGCAGCTCGCAAGGGATGTATGGCTACACCTTC.

The CDR3 DNA reads as TGTGCCAGCAGCCGCCAGTGGACCGGGGAGCTGTTTTTT. It specifies CASSRQWTGELFF. This sequence joins TRBV3-1 and TRBJ2-2, with D unresolved. From germline, CDR1 is LGHDT and CDR2 YNNKEL (reference sequence). Trimming took 4 bases from V and 5 from J, leaving 8 bases between them. This CDR3 contains 13 residues.

This sequence joins TRBV20-1 and TRBJ1-1, with 7 positions matching TRBD1. Losses at the gene ends were 2 bases for V and 4 bases for J; bases not matched to a gene: 13. The CDR3 consists of 16 residues. Germline lookup yields CDR1 DFQATT and CDR2 SNEGSKA (reference sequence). In DNA form, the CDR3 reads TGCAGTGCTAGATGGTTTTTACGAGACAGGGCCACTGAAGCTTTCTTT. Its protein is CSARWFLRDRATEAFF.

This clonotype was picked up a small number of times. This chain connects TRBV29-1 to TRBJ2-5; 8 positions match TRBD1. Germline V gene sequence: CDR1 SQVTM, CDR2 ANQGSEA. The junction had 1 base not matched to a gene; V was cut back by 6 bases and J by 1 base. CDR3 length equals 12 residues. This CDR3 reads CSVGQGQETQYF. CDR3 nucleotides: TGCAGCGTCGGACAGGGCCAAGAGACCCAGTACTTC.

This clonotype was counted ten times or more. The J gene is TRBJ2-5, the V gene TRBV12-3 or TRBV12-4; 7 bases fit TRBD2. The CDR3 covers 15 residues. Losses at the gene ends were 10 bases for V and 1 base for J; bases not matched to a gene: 12. The CDR3 DNA sequence: TGTGCCACCAGAATCTTGACTAGCCCCCAAGAGACCCAGTACTTC. It encodes CATRILTSPQETQYF.

CDR3 in amino acids: CASTLTHRGTEAFF. CDR3 in DNA: TGTGCCAGCACCCTCACCCACAGGGGCACTGAAGCTTTCTTT. This chain joins TRBV12-3 or TRBV12-4 and TRBJ1-1; TRBD1 matches at 7 bases. V shed 7 bases, J shed 4 bases, and the junction held 9 bases outside the gene matches. The CDR3 contains 14 residues.

This clonotype has a count of ten or more. J is TRBJ1-4 and V is TRBV28; 11 nucleotides line up with TRBD1. This CDR3 comprises 14 residues. Germline trimming cut 5 bases from V and 8 bases from J; bases unmatched to any gene: 4. Germline CDR1 reads MDHEN; CDR2 reads SYDVKM. The CDR3: CASSGGQGVEKLFF. DNA for the CDR3: TGTGCCAGCAGTGGGGGACAGGGGGTAGAAAAACTGTTTTTT.

The chain recombines TRBV6-1 with TRBJ2-2; 10 bases line up with TRBD1. The CDR3 runs to 15 residues. Germline V gene sequence: CDR1 MNHNS, CDR2 SASEGT. Trimming took 7 bases from V and 5 from J; bases not matched to a gene: 7. Here the CDR3 DNA reads TGTGCCAGCACAACGGGGACAGGGGAAACCGGGGAGCTGTTTTTT. Protein sequence: CASTTGTGETGELFF.

This clonotype was seen a handful of times. V is TRBV4-3 and J is TRBJ2-2; 7 nucleotides match TRBD1. Trimming took 1 base from V and 9 from J; bases not matched to a gene: 11. CDR1 LGHNA and CDR2 YSLEER come from the germline V gene. The CDR3 is made up of 16 amino acids. CDR3: CASSQVWRQGGRELFF. The DNA of the CDR3 is TGCGCCAGCAGCCAAGTTTGGCGACAGGGTGGCCGGGAGCTGTTTTTT.

This chain links TRBV12-3 or TRBV12-4 with TRBJ2-3; D gene ambiguous. Between the trimmed V and J ends, which lost 2 bases and 4 bases, there was a span of 4 bases. This CDR3 spans 12 amino acids. The CDR3 sequence: CASSLQPDTQYF. DNA for the CDR3: TGTGCCAGCAGTTTACAGCCAGATACGCAGTATTTT.